A single sample is the source of the 10 T cell receptor beta chains below, sequenced in a study of PD-1 blockade in mismatch repair-deficient tumors. Measured with immunoSEQ multiplex PCR; TCRdb has only the in-frame clones, and not every one. The sample contains about 19,000 clones, 82% of which appear only once. The sample in question was PBMCs, obtained 52 weeks after starting pembrolizumab. The origin of the receptors is an adult with mismatch repair-deficient cancer.

The gene calls are TRBV9 and TRBJ1-3; D is ambiguous. Germline V gene data show CDR1 as SGDLS and CDR2 as YYNGEE. Trimming shortened V by 0 bases and J by 0 bases, and 22 bases separated the two germline ends. The CDR3 contains 20 residues. The CDR3 loop reads CASSVVPTLGALNSGNTIYF. The CDR3 region has the DNA TGTGCCAGCAGCGTAGTCCCCACATTGGGAGCCCTCAACTCTGGAAACACCATATATTTT.

In nucleotides, the CDR3 is TGTGCCAGCAGCTTAGGGTCAGGGTATGAGACCCAGTACTTC. It encodes CASSLGSGYETQYF. This sequence joins TRBV11-2 and TRBJ2-5, with D tentatively TRBD1 (5 bases). Trimming took 1 base from V and 5 from J, leaving 11 bases between them. The germline CDR1 and CDR2 sequences are SGHAT and FQNNGV. This CDR3 region has 14 residues.

This clone was counted a few times. The gene calls are TRBV18 and TRBJ2-5; perhaps TRBD2 as D (6 bases). V was clipped by 0 bases and J by 5 bases, with 10 bases between them. Germline CDR1 reads KGHSH; CDR2 reads LQKENI. The CDR3 sequence is 14 residues long. Here the CDR3 DNA reads TGTGCCAGCTCACCACCGTTAGGAGGGGAGACCCAGTACTTC. This gives the protein CASSPPLGGETQYF. The full variable domain, completed using reference TRBV18 and TRBJ2-5, is NAGVMQNPRHLVRRRGQEARLRCSPMKGHSHVYWYRQLPEEGLKFMVYLQKENIIDESGMPKERFSAEFPKEGPSILRIQQVVRGDSAAYFCASSPPLGGETQYFGPGTRLLVL.

This clone was seen just once. The chain employs TRBV9 and TRBJ2-1; 8 bases are shared with TRBD2. Per the germline V gene, CDR1 is SGDLS and CDR2 is YYNGEE. After removal of 2 bases from V and 6 bases from J, the junction contained 10 bases not matched to a gene. The CDR3 consists of 16 residues. The CDR3 here is CASSVRGSGVSNEQFF. The CDR3 coding sequence is TGTGCCAGCAGCGTCAGAGGTAGCGGGGTTTCCAATGAGCAGTTCTTC.

This chain connects TRBV9 to TRBJ2-3, with TRBD2 matching 7 bases. The CDR3 totals 16 residues. The germline V gene has CDR1 SGDLS and CDR2 YYNGEE. J gave up 4 bases and V 1 base, and 9 bases lay outside the gene matches. The CDR3 bases are TGTGCCAGCAGCGTACTTGGGGGGGGGAACGCAGATACGCAGTATTTT. It translates to CASSVLGGGNADTQYF.

The chain couples TRBV11-3 to TRBJ2-1; tentatively, D is TRBD2 (5 bases). The CDR3 sequence is 15 residues long. In germline, CDR1 is SGHNT, CDR2 YENEEA. V was trimmed by 1 base and J by 4 bases, leaving 11 bases between them. DNA for the CDR3: TGTGCCAGCAGCTTAGCAAGCGGCCTATACAATGAGCAGTTCTTC. Protein sequence: CASSLASGLYNEQFF.

This chain joins TRBV11-3 and TRBJ2-1; 13 bases are a match to TRBD2. J lost 0 bases, V lost 4 bases, and 3 bases had no gene match. CDR1 is SGHNT and CDR2 is YENEEA in the germline V gene. There are 17 residues in the CDR3. CDR3 nucleotide sequence: TGTGCCAGCAGCTCATGGACTAGCGGGAGCTCCTACAATGAGCAGTTCTTC. Protein sequence: CASSSWTSGSSYNEQFF.

The rearrangement links TRBV7-8 to TRBJ1-1, with D tentatively TRBD1 (6 bases). Trimming removed 1 base at V and 4 bases at J, with 16 bases between. Per the germline V gene, CDR1 is SGHVS and CDR2 is FQNEAQ. This CDR3 contains 16 residues. The CDR3 DNA follows: TGTGCCAGCAGCTTAGGGCGACAGGTTCGTGGCACTGAAGCTTTCTTT. This encodes CASSLGRQVRGTEAFF.

The chain has TRBV18 and TRBJ1-1; 7 bases are shared with TRBD1. V lost 2 bases and J lost 1; bases outside the gene matches: 13. The CDR3 has 18 amino acids. Germline CDR1 is KGHSH and CDR2 is LQKENI. The CDR3 DNA reads TGTGCCAGCTCACCAGGAACAGGGGCATTCCTTAGGAACACTGAAGCTTTCTTT. Translation: CASSPGTGAFLRNTEAFF.

The chain has TRBV15 and TRBJ2-7, with D perhaps matching TRBD2 (5 bases). CDR3 length equals 16 residues. Germline-derived CDR1 and CDR2 are LNHNV and YYDKDF (reference sequence). V was trimmed by 5 bases and J by 2 bases, leaving 19 bases between them. The CDR3 sequence is CATSFGPGILTYEQYF. In nucleotides, the CDR3 is TGTGCCACCAGCTTCGGTCCGGGGATCCTTACCTACGAGCAGTACTTC.